Presented here are 19 T cell receptor beta chains from one specimen sequenced in a study of naive and memory T cell subsets. Their cognate antigens are unknown. Study-level results: A few larger clonotypes appeared in naive repertoires, especially CD8, possibly memory cells re-expressing CD45RA.

The beta constant-region primer was an equimolar mix of two oligonucleotides covering TRBC1 and TRBC2. Nested alpha and beta constant-region primers with the SP2 primer drove four PCR rounds on ligated cDNA. TCRdb fed the UMI-ligation and nested PCR reads into MiXCR, producing one record per CDR3 protein. The repertoire holds under 150,000 distinct CDR3 sequences, with 15% to 20% as singletons. What was sequenced was naive CD8+ T cells from blood. These receptors all come from a human donor in good health.

This clonotype turned up a few times. The chain links TRBV28 to TRBJ2-1, with a tentative D call TRBD2 (5 bases). Trimming removed 4 bases from V and 8 bases from J, with 12 bases in between. The germline gives CDR1 MDHEN, CDR2 SYDVKM. The CDR3 is 13 amino acids. The CDR3 loop reads CASSSTGGDEQFF. CDR3 nucleotide sequence: TGTGCCAGCAGTTCCACTGGAGGCGATGAGCAGTTCTTC.

This clonotype was seen only a few times. The chain employs TRBV13 and TRBJ2-7; TRBD1 might be the D (5 bases). V was trimmed by 4 bases and J by 6 bases, leaving 22 bases between them. The CDR3 is 16 residues long. Germline V lookup: CDR1 PRHDT, CDR2 FYEKMQ (reference sequence). CDR3: CASSYPQGSLGGEQYF. The CDR3 coding sequence is TGTGCCAGCAGCTACCCCCAGGGCTCCCTAGGTGGCGAGCAGTACTTC. Variable domain in full (rest from reference TRBV13 and TRBJ2-7): AAGVIQSPRHLIKEKRETATLKCYPIPRHDTVYWYQQGPGQDPQFLISFYEKMQSDKGSIPDRFSAQQFSDYHSELNMSSLELGDSALYFCASSYPQGSLGGEQYFGPGTRLTVT.

The V call is TRBV6-2 or TRBV6-3, the J call TRBJ1-5; perhaps TRBD1 as D (5 bases). CDR3 length equals 17 residues. Germline-derived CDR1 and CDR2 are MNHEY and SVGEGT. V dropped 2 bases and J dropped 1 base, with 15 bases sitting between them. In DNA form, the CDR3 reads TGTGCCAGCAGTTACGTCGGAGGGACGGTGAGCAATCAGCCCCAGCATTTT. Its translation: CASSYVGGTVSNQPQHF.

This clonotype showed up just a few times. The chain joins TRBV14 to TRBJ1-5; 7 nucleotides agree with TRBD1. The CDR3 loop spans 15 amino acids. The germline V gene has CDR1 SGHDN and CDR2 FVKESK. Losses at the gene ends were 4 bases for V and 4 bases for J; bases not matched to a gene: 7. CDR3 protein: CASSRTLTGNQPQHF. The CDR3 DNA reads TGTGCCAGCAGCCGTACATTGACAGGGAATCAGCCCCAGCATTTT. The variable domain in full, with the rest retrieved from reference TRBV14 and TRBJ1-5, is EAGVTQFPSHSVIEKGQTVTLRCDPISGHDNLYWYRRVMGKEIKFLLHFVKESKQDESGMPNNRFLAERTGGTYSTLKVQPAELEDSGVYFCASSRTLTGNQPQHFGDGTRLSIL.

A few counts support this clonotype. The chain joins TRBV27 to TRBJ2-7; 7 bases are a match to TRBD1. The CDR3 totals 14 residues. CDR1 and CDR2 (germline): MNHEY, SMNVEV (reference sequence). Losses at the gene ends were 5 bases for V and 2 bases for J; bases not matched to a gene: 6. The CDR3 protein is CASSPTGPTYEQYF. DNA of the CDR3: TGTGCCAGCAGTCCGACAGGGCCCACCTACGAGCAGTACTTC.

In this sample, this clonotype turned up a few times. The rearrangement joins TRBV10-3 to TRBJ2-3; 10 bases are shared with TRBD2. This CDR3 spans 15 amino acids. Germline V gene sequence: CDR1 ENHRY, CDR2 SYGVKD. Trimming removed 6 bases from V and 2 bases from J; junction bases left unmatched: 5. The CDR3 region is CAIRSSGRFTDTQYF. For the CDR3, the DNA is TGTGCCATCAGGTCTAGCGGGAGATTCACAGATACGCAGTATTTT.

The chain is built from TRBV5-1 and TRBJ2-7; maybe TRBD1 (6 bases). CDR3 length equals 13 residues. V was clipped by 4 bases and J by 6 bases, with 14 bases between them. Germline V lookup: CDR1 SGHRS, CDR2 YFSETQ. In DNA form, the CDR3 reads TGCGCCAGCAGCCCCGGGACACTGGGCGAGCAGTACTTC. This translates into CASSPGTLGEQYF.

The J gene is TRBJ2-3, the V gene TRBV25-1; 12 nucleotides line up with TRBD2. The germline V gene has CDR1 MGHDK and CDR2 SYGVNS. The CDR3 is made up of 17 amino acids. After removal of 5 bases from V and 6 bases from J, the junction contained 12 bases not matched to a gene. CDR3 bases: TGTGCCAGCAGTAACCCCCGACTAGCGGGAGAGGGTGATACGCAGTATTTT. Its translation is CASSNPRLAGEGDTQYF.

There are a few counts of this clonotype. The chain uses TRBV4-2 and TRBJ2-1; TRBD2 agrees at 11 bases. The CDR3 totals 17 residues. After removal of 3 bases from V and 0 bases from J, the junction contained 4 bases not matched to a gene. Germline-derived CDR1 and CDR2 are LGHNA and YNFKEQ. CDR3 bases: TGTGCCAGCAGCCAGGTACTAGCGGGAGTCTCCTACAATGAGCAGTTCTTC. Translation: CASSQVLAGVSYNEQFF.

Only a few counts were recorded for this clonotype. This chain links TRBV5-4 with TRBJ2-5; the match to TRBD2 covers 7 bases. With V trimmed by 0 bases and J by 4 bases, 15 bases remained unmatched. CDR3 length: 18 amino acids. The germline V gene encodes CDR1 SGHNT and CDR2 YYREEE (reference sequence). CDR3 DNA sequence: TGTGCCAGCAGCTTGGCGTGGAGCGGGAAAAGTAAAGGAGAGACCCAGTACTTC. It is translated as CASSLAWSGKSKGETQYF.

The chain couples TRBV21-1 to TRBJ2-1; the D call TRBD2 from the table was never checked on the DNA. TRBV21-1 is assigned pseudogene status. This CDR3 has 18 residues. The CDR3 DNA reads TGTGCCAGCAGCGCAGTGGGAGGCCTAGCGGGAGGGGAAGATGAGCAGTTCTTC. It encodes CASSAVGGLAGGEDEQFF.

This clonotype was seen a few times. V and J are TRBV28 and TRBJ2-3; 11 bases agree with TRBD2. The CDR3 length is 15 residues. The V and J ends lost 7 bases and 4 bases, in that order; junction bases with no gene match: 7. Germline CDR1 and CDR2: MDHEN and SYDVKM. CDR3 protein: CASKTSGSWADTQYF. In nucleotides, the CDR3 is TGTGCCAGCAAAACTAGCGGGAGTTGGGCAGATACGCAGTATTTT.

The CDR3 reads CASSLYLAGTYEQYF. CDR3 nucleotides: TGTGCCAGCAGTTTATATCTAGCGGGAACCTACGAGCAGTACTTC. The V gene is TRBV28, the J gene TRBJ2-7; 9 bases are a match to TRBD2. The CDR3 spans 15 residues. Looked up from germline, CDR1 is MDHEN and CDR2 is SYDVKM. Germline trimming cut 1 base from V and 2 bases from J; bases unmatched to any gene: 3.

This clonotype was recorded a few times. This rearrangement joins TRBV9 to TRBJ2-5; D possibly matches TRBD1 or TRBD2 (6 bases each). The V end lost 3 bases, the J end lost 5 bases, and 20 bases lay between the germline ends. CDR1 and CDR2 from the germline V gene are SGDLS and YYNGEE. The CDR3 runs 16 residues. CDR3 amino acids: CASSAGLLPGVETQYF. The DNA of the CDR3 is TGTGCCAGCAGCGCCGGACTACTTCCAGGGGTGGAGACCCAGTACTTC. The whole variable domain, filled in from reference TRBV9 and TRBJ2-5, reads DSGVTQTPKHLITATGQRVTLRCSPRSGDLSVYWYQQSLDQGLQFLIQYYNGEERAKGNILERFSAQQFPDLHSELNLSSLELGDSALYFCASSAGLLPGVETQYFGPGTRLLVL.

Written as DNA, the CDR3 is TGCGCCAGCAGCCAAGAGGGACATACCAGGGACGAGCAGTACTTC. It translates to CASSQEGHTRDEQYF. V usage is TRBV5-1 and J usage is TRBJ2-7, with a possible D match to TRBD1 (6 bases). CDR1 and CDR2 (germline): SGHRS, YFSETQ. The CDR3 spans 15 residues. Between the trimmed V and J ends, which lost 4 bases and 5 bases, there was a span of 19 bases. The entire variable domain, with the rest obtained from reference TRBV5-1 and TRBJ2-7, is as follows: KAGVTQTPRYLIKTRGQQVTLSCSPISGHRSVSWYQQTPGQGLQFLFEYFSETQRNKGNFPGRFSGRQFSNSRSEMNVSTLELGDSALYLCASSQEGHTRDEQYFGPGTRLTVT.

This clonotype has only a few counts. The chain combines TRBV29-1 with TRBJ2-1; D unresolved. Trimming removed 3 bases at V and 9 bases at J, with 12 bases between. The CDR3 loop spans 12 amino acids. Per the germline V gene, CDR1 is SQVTM and CDR2 is ANQGSEA. CDR3 nucleotides: TGCAGCGTTGATTGGCGCGAAAGTGAGCAGTTCTTC. Protein: CSVDWRESEQFF.

V is TRBV12-3 or TRBV12-4 and J is TRBJ2-2, with D perhaps assigned TRBD1 or TRBD2 (6 bases each). This CDR3 has 16 residues. Trimming removed 2 bases from V and 4 bases from J, with 14 bases in between. The CDR3 coding sequence is TGTGCCAGCAGTTTATGGGGGGCAGACATCACCGGGGAGCTGTTTTTT. It translates to CASSLWGADITGELFF.

J is TRBJ2-5 and V is TRBV5-1, with 7 bases fitting TRBD1. CDR3 size: 15 residues. After removal of 4 bases from V and 5 bases from J, the junction contained 11 bases not matched to a gene. Germline loops: CDR1 SGHRS, CDR2 YFSETQ. The DNA of the CDR3 is TGCGCCAGCAGCACCATGGGACAGCTCTTTGAGACCCAGTACTTC. Its protein is CASSTMGQLFETQYF.

This chain uses TRBV24-1 with TRBJ2-2; 8 nucleotides line up with TRBD1. The germline V gene has CDR1 KGHDR and CDR2 SFDVKD. CDR3 length: 18 residues. Trimming at V came to 0 bases and at J to 5 bases, leaving 10 bases not matched to a gene. The DNA of the CDR3 is TGTGCCACCAGTGATTTGCCACAGGACAGGGATGAAACCGGGGAGCTGTTTTTT. Its protein product is CATSDLPQDRDETGELFF.